The rows below give T cell receptor beta chains drawn from one sample of a study of T cell clusters in autoimmune cytopenias. TCRdb re-called the multiplex PCR reads and gives one entry per CDR3 protein, without DNA. The specimen's table records over 4,500 distinct CDR3 sequences. Separately, the same data were catalogued under a study of T cell repertoires in aging, cancer and after chemotherapy.

The sequenced sample consisted of peripheral blood. The receptors stem from a human donor in good health. CDR3s include the opening cysteine and the closing phenylalanine or tryptophan. Each record gives: CDR3 protein, V gene, clone size, J gene. Rows may omit the clone size; those that give it use once, few, many or a size class.

CDR3aa: CASSLTPGLAGSTDTQYF; v_gene: TRBV6-1; abundance: medium-sized; j_gene: TRBJ2-3
CDR3aa: CASSYSSGGAGELFF; v_gene: TRBV6-5; abundance: medium-sized; j_gene: TRBJ2-2
CDR3aa: CASTTGGWNTEAFF; v_gene: TRBV6-2/TRBV6-3; abundance: NA; j_gene: TRBJ1-1
CDR3aa: CASSLGFSRTGYHEQYF; v_gene: TRBV13; abundance: medium-sized; j_gene: TRBJ2-7
CDR3aa: CASSSVSGGSKGNEQFF; v_gene: TRBV5-6; abundance: NA; j_gene: TRBJ2-1
CDR3aa: CASSSRGFTEAFF; v_gene: TRBV13; abundance: large; j_gene: TRBJ1-1
CDR3aa: CASSPNRERYGYTF; v_gene: TRBV12-3/TRBV12-4; abundance: medium-sized; j_gene: TRBJ1-2
CDR3aa: CATVRAGIYEQYF; v_gene: TRBV6-6; abundance: NA; j_gene: TRBJ2-7
CDR3aa: CASRERLNTEAFF; v_gene: TRBV6-2/TRBV6-3; abundance: NA; j_gene: TRBJ1-1
CDR3aa: CASSSRDRYYGYTF; v_gene: TRBV27; abundance: NA; j_gene: TRBJ1-2
CDR3aa: CASSWTDLRQPQHF; v_gene: TRBV6-6; abundance: NA; j_gene: TRBJ1-5
CDR3aa: CASSLAQGGRYEQYF; v_gene: TRBV7-9; abundance: NA; j_gene: TRBJ2-7
CDR3aa: CASGGLGAQGKLFF; v_gene: TRBV7-2; abundance: NA; j_gene: TRBJ1-4
CDR3aa: CASSPQTVQGGYTF; v_gene: TRBV12-3/TRBV12-4; abundance: NA; j_gene: TRBJ1-2
CDR3aa: CVSSLFQQGAGANVLTF; v_gene: TRBV5-6; abundance: NA; j_gene: TRBJ2-6
CDR3aa: CSATDRGNNYGYTF; v_gene: TRBV20-1; abundance: NA; j_gene: TRBJ1-2
CDR3aa: CASSRKPGLAENHSGANVLTF; v_gene: TRBV5-6; abundance: medium-sized; j_gene: TRBJ2-6
CDR3aa: CASSASGGTDTQYF; v_gene: TRBV6-4; abundance: NA; j_gene: TRBJ2-3
CDR3aa: CASRTRTSGNTIYF; v_gene: TRBV6-5; abundance: medium-sized; j_gene: TRBJ1-3
CDR3aa: CAIKIPGQYNEQFF; v_gene: TRBV19; abundance: medium-sized; j_gene: TRBJ2-1
CDR3aa: CASSRSGNYGYTF; v_gene: TRBV6-5; abundance: medium-sized; j_gene: TRBJ1-2
CDR3aa: CSVDDSYGYTF; v_gene: TRBV29-1; abundance: medium-sized; j_gene: TRBJ1-2
CDR3aa: CASSIAQGSSYEQYF; v_gene: TRBV19; abundance: medium-sized; j_gene: TRBJ2-7
CDR3aa: CSVPGTGGPNTEAFF; v_gene: TRBV29-1; abundance: medium-sized; j_gene: TRBJ1-1
CDR3aa: CASSLSGGLANTGELFF; v_gene: TRBV5-1; abundance: NA; j_gene: TRBJ2-2
CDR3aa: CASSYSTLSGYEQYF; v_gene: TRBV6-5; abundance: medium-sized; j_gene: TRBJ2-7
CDR3aa: CASSLGQGGGELFF; v_gene: TRBV19; abundance: medium-sized; j_gene: TRBJ2-2
CDR3aa: CASSSGSAGKGPQHF; v_gene: TRBV6-5; abundance: NA; j_gene: TRBJ1-5
CDR3aa: CASPRGSYGYTF; v_gene: TRBV10-1; abundance: NA; j_gene: TRBJ1-2
CDR3aa: CASSVGGVPNEQFF; v_gene: TRBV5-5; abundance: medium-sized; j_gene: TRBJ2-1
CDR3aa: CASSQEEGYNSPLHF; v_gene: TRBV4-2; abundance: NA; j_gene: TRBJ1-6
CDR3aa: CASSEGKGPFF; v_gene: TRBV6-1; abundance: NA; j_gene: TRBJ2-1
CDR3aa: CASTRGGNSPLHF; v_gene: TRBV6-1; abundance: NA; j_gene: TRBJ1-6
CDR3aa: CSARQGAYWDTGELFF; v_gene: TRBV29-1; abundance: medium-sized; j_gene: TRBJ2-2
CDR3aa: CSVGGHSSSYNEQFF; v_gene: TRBV29-1; abundance: NA; j_gene: TRBJ2-1
CDR3aa: CASSSGTEETQYF; v_gene: TRBV7-6; abundance: medium-sized; j_gene: TRBJ2-5
CDR3aa: CASSIGWRGRGNQPQHF; v_gene: TRBV19; abundance: NA; j_gene: TRBJ1-5